These T cell receptor beta chains were read from a single sample in a study of response to subunit inactivated influenza vaccine. TCRdb re-called the RT-PCR reads with MiXCR, one entry per CDR3 protein. This sample has about 520,000 distinct CDR3 sequences, with roughly 25% found just once. The sample was CD4+ T cells sorted from PBMCs, taken 5 days after vaccination. The origin of the receptors is a man aged 50-60 years who received an inactivated influenza vaccine. CDR3s include the opening cysteine and the closing phenylalanine or tryptophan. D genes are given only for firm matches. Only part of the rows carry a size: once, few, many, or a class if the clone is expanded.

d_call: TRBD2; clone_size: -; v_call: TRBV20-1; j_call: TRBJ2-7; cdr3_aa: CSARVAGGTYEQYF; cdr3_nt: TGCAGTGCTAGAGTAGCGGGGGGGACCTACGAGCAGTACTTC
d_call: -; clone_size: many; v_call: TRBV5-1; j_call: TRBJ2-1; cdr3_aa: CASSLGQGGEQFF; cdr3_nt: TGTGCCAGCAGCTTAGGGCAGGGGGGAGAGCAGTTCTTC
d_call: TRBD1; clone_size: few; v_call: TRBV20-1; j_call: TRBJ1-1; cdr3_aa: CSARRGQGMGTEAFF; cdr3_nt: TGCAGTGCTAGACGGGGACAGGGTATGGGCACTGAAGCTTTCTTT
d_call: -; clone_size: many; v_call: TRBV7-9; j_call: TRBJ2-5; cdr3_aa: CASSKRQGGETQYF; cdr3_nt: TGTGCCAGCAGCAAGAGACAGGGAGGAGAGACCCAGTACTTC
d_call: -; clone_size: few; v_call: TRBV11-2; j_call: TRBJ2-2; cdr3_aa: CASSFERYAGELFF; cdr3_nt: TGTGCCAGCAGCTTTGAACGATATGCCGGGGAGCTGTTTTTT
d_call: -; clone_size: -; v_call: TRBV5-6; j_call: TRBJ1-5; cdr3_aa: CASSRIGNQPQHF; cdr3_nt: TGTGCCAGCAGCCGAATCGGCAATCAGCCCCAGCATTTT
d_call: TRBD2; clone_size: few; v_call: TRBV20-1; j_call: TRBJ2-7; cdr3_aa: CSARAAGGPHEQYF; cdr3_nt: TGCAGTGCTAGAGCAGCGGGAGGGCCCCACGAGCAGTACTTC
d_call: -; clone_size: once; v_call: TRBV3-1; j_call: TRBJ1-3; cdr3_aa: CASSQGANSGNTIYF; cdr3_nt: TGTGCCAGCAGCCAAGGGGCAAACTCTGGAAACACCATATATTTT
d_call: TRBD2; clone_size: few; v_call: TRBV9; j_call: TRBJ2-1; cdr3_aa: CASSILAGGIYNEQFF; cdr3_nt: TGTGCCAGCAGCATATTAGCGGGGGGGATCTACAATGAGCAGTTCTTC
d_call: TRBD2; clone_size: -; v_call: TRBV12-3/TRBV12-4; j_call: TRBJ2-1; cdr3_aa: CASSFAGGNNEQFF; cdr3_nt: TGTGCCAGCAGTTTCGCGGGGGGTAACAATGAGCAGTTCTTC
d_call: -; clone_size: many; v_call: TRBV5-1; j_call: TRBJ1-1; cdr3_aa: CASSLGREAFF; cdr3_nt: TGCGCCAGCAGCTTGGGCAGGGAAGCTTTCTTT
d_call: -; clone_size: -; v_call: TRBV9; j_call: TRBJ2-3; cdr3_aa: CASSGEAGPDTQYF; cdr3_nt: TGTGCCAGCAGCGGCGAGGCGGGCCCAGATACGCAGTATTTT
d_call: -; clone_size: few; v_call: TRBV20-1; j_call: TRBJ1-1; cdr3_aa: CSASRENTEAFF; cdr3_nt: TGCAGTGCTAGCAGGGAGAACACTGAAGCTTTCTTT
d_call: -; clone_size: -; v_call: TRBV5-1; j_call: TRBJ2-7; cdr3_aa: CASSLDRVLNEQYF; cdr3_nt: TGCGCCAGCAGCTTGGACAGGGTATTGAATGAGCAGTACTTC
d_call: -; clone_size: -; v_call: TRBV20-1; j_call: TRBJ1-4; cdr3_aa: CSARGITNEKLFF; cdr3_nt: TGCAGTGCTAGAGGCATAACTAATGAAAAACTGTTTTTT
d_call: -; clone_size: many; v_call: TRBV7-2; j_call: TRBJ2-6; cdr3_aa: CASSFQGHSGANVLTF; cdr3_nt: TGTGCCAGCAGCTTTCAGGGCCACTCTGGGGCCAACGTCCTGACTTTC
d_call: TRBD2; clone_size: few; v_call: TRBV12-3/TRBV12-4; j_call: TRBJ2-1; cdr3_aa: CASSLDSGGAYNEQFF; cdr3_nt: TGTGCCAGCAGTTTAGACAGCGGGGGTGCGTACAATGAGCAGTTCTTC
d_call: -; clone_size: many; v_call: TRBV28; j_call: TRBJ2-1; cdr3_aa: CASSEQGTYNEQFF; cdr3_nt: TGTGCCAGCAGTGAGCAGGGCACCTACAATGAGCAGTTCTTC
d_call: TRBD1; clone_size: -; v_call: TRBV11-2; j_call: TRBJ2-1; cdr3_aa: CASSLAGTGNNEQFF; cdr3_nt: TGTGCCAGCAGCTTAGCAGGGACAGGGAACAATGAGCAGTTCTTC
d_call: -; clone_size: few; v_call: TRBV15; j_call: TRBJ2-3; cdr3_aa: CATSWIDSSTDTQYF; cdr3_nt: TGTGCCACCAGTTGGATAGACTCTAGCACAGATACGCAGTATTTT
d_call: TRBD1; clone_size: once; v_call: TRBV7-6; j_call: TRBJ2-5; cdr3_aa: CASSLGTGALETQYF; cdr3_nt: TGTGCCAGCAGCCTAGGGACAGGGGCTCTGGAGACCCAGTACTTC
d_call: -; clone_size: -; v_call: TRBV3-1; j_call: TRBJ2-7; cdr3_aa: CASSDHLYEQYF; cdr3_nt: TGTGCCAGCAGCGACCATTTATACGAGCAGTACTTC
d_call: -; clone_size: few; v_call: TRBV5-1; j_call: TRBJ2-2; cdr3_aa: CASSSGPSTATGELFF; cdr3_nt: TGCGCCAGCAGCTCCGGGCCATCGACGGCCACCGGGGAGCTGTTTTTT